The T cell receptor beta chain under discussion was sequenced for a study of immune heterogeneity within non-small cell lung tumors (dated by TCRdb to 2016 to 2018). About the full investigation: By histology, the tumors were several squamous cell carcinomas, about ten non-squamous carcinomas and 1 tumor not otherwise specified. To examine intratumoral immune heterogeneity, the study used whole-exome sequencing, RNA-seq and TCR beta repertoire sequencing on multiple spatially distinct regions of each NSCLC tumor. Transcriptome data were available for just approximately 44 loci from about a dozen patients, whereas TCR repertoire analysis spanned 55 to 65 tumor loci from fewer than 17 patients. Neoantigen binding to each patient's HLA alleles was predicted with netMHCpan-3.0 for mutant peptides of 8 to 11 amino acids. Study-wide conclusions, independent of this receptor: For the most part, high-frequency TCR beta clonotypes differed from one individual patient to another. Within a patient, identical dominant CDR3B clonotypes were found to recur across loci, yet unique high-frequency clones were also harbored in different tumor locations. A moderate positive correlation (R roughly 0.35), which was statistically significant, linked local T-cell repertoire clonality to local tumor mutational burden.

The TCR beta CDR3 region was amplified with a multiplex PCR system whose first round ran for approximately 10 cycles using 32 V-gene forward primers and 13 J-gene reverse primers. A QIAGEN Multiplex PCR Kit was used for first-round PCR, and the primer sequences were filed in Chinese patent CN105087789A. Illumina universal primers were added in a second PCR round performed with the Phusion High-Fidelity PCR Kit. Paired-end sequencing of TCR libraries was carried out on the Illumina HiSeq X Ten platform at a read length of 151 bp. Processing in the source paper ran as follows. Cutadapt removed reads without multiplex PCR primers, PEAR merged read pairs, and MiXCR with default settings called CDR3 regions. Repertoire diversity used Shannon entropy, and clonality was computed as one minus Shannon entropy divided by ln of productive unique sequence count. Dominant or high-frequency T-cell clones were defined as clonotypes at frequencies of at least 0.5%. TCRdb itself trimmed the public reads at Q25 with fastp, ran MiXCR and retained productive beta chains. A single entry per CDR3 protein holds the most common genes and DNA from its merged rows. These V and J calls rely on TCRdb rather than the paper's analysis. This sample holds around 21,000 distinct CDR3 sequences; around 30% were observed only once. Roughly 4.4% of the sample is held by the ten biggest clonotypes.

Comment on this clonotype: Its antigen is unknown. Base qualities are not provided; no much larger clone lies one nucleotide away.

The cysteine opens and the phenylalanine closes a CDR3 of 12 amino acids. Only the CDR3 portion is preserved as DNA: 36 bases, with reading frame beginning at the first base. From a lookup of the germline V gene (reference sequence), CDR1 and CDR2 are DFQATT and SNEGSKA. Ends trimmed: V by 5 bases, J by 7 bases; bases unmatched to a gene: 8. Genomic DNA was extracted from bulk tumor tissue and used as the TCR template, and 600 ng gDNA was amplified per sample. During surgery, multiple biopsies were taken from each primary tumor, with sampling sites spaced as far apart as possible within the tumor mass. The study cohort was described as untreated, and patients were newly diagnosed NSCLC cases undergoing curative surgery. Donors were fewer than 19 newly diagnosed non-small cell lung cancer patients undergoing surgery with curative intent. The resected tumor masses were reviewed by two independent pathologists. Only DNA and RNA samples of high quality went on to sequencing.

The rearranged chain carries TRBV20-1 and TRBJ2-7, with 7 central nucleotides matching TRBD1. The sequence was obtained from a man aged 35 to 55 with non-small cell lung cancer. Sequencing was carried out using lung tumor tissue. The base sequence is TGCAGTGCTTTAGGACAGGTGGGTGAGCAGTACTTC. Translation gives CSALGQVGEQYF.